Each of the 18 T cell receptor beta chains below was sequenced from the same sample in a study of blood T cell repertoires in COVID-19. Generated by immunoSEQ multiplex PCR, the TCRdb table keeps only in-frame clones and is missing some. The sample contains about 12,000 clones, 85% of which appear only once. The sequenced sample consisted of peripheral blood. These TCRs come from a human donor in a cohort sampled during active COVID-19.

The V and J genes are TRBV7-7 and TRBJ2-1, with TRBD1 matching 8 bases. Trimming removed 5 bases from V and 6 bases from J; junction bases left unmatched: 3. The CDR3 is made up of 13 amino acids. CDR1 is SSHAT and CDR2 is FNYEAQ in the germline V gene (reference sequence). The chain's CDR3 is CASSPGTGNEQFF. As DNA, the CDR3 is TGTGCCAGCAGCCCGGGGACAGGCAATGAGCAGTTCTTC. The variable domain in full, completed from reference TRBV7-7 and TRBJ2-1, reads GAGVSQSPRYKVTKRGQDVTLRCDPISSHATLYWYQQALGQGPEFLTYFNYEAQPDKSGLPSDRFSAERPEGSISTLTIQRTEQRDSAMYRCASSPGTGNEQFFGPGTRLTVL.

This sequence joins TRBV6-5 and TRBJ2-5; D is perhaps TRBD1 (5 bases). The germline V gene has CDR1 MNHEY and CDR2 SVGAGI. The CDR3 is made up of 12 amino acids. Trimming took off 5 bases at V and 4 bases at J, with 8 bases between the two ends. This CDR3 is CASSPRVETQYF. CDR3 DNA sequence: TGTGCCAGCAGTCCCAGGGTAGAGACCCAGTACTTC.

The V and J genes are TRBV18 and TRBJ2-7; D gene ambiguous. With 1 base removed from V and 5 bases from J, the gap between germline ends came to 12 bases. CDR3 size: 14 residues. Looked up from germline, CDR1 is KGHSH and CDR2 is LQKENI. The CDR3 DNA sequence: TGTGCCAGCTCACCACGCCACATGAGCGACGAGCAGTACTTC. It translates to CASSPRHMSDEQYF.

The chain recombines TRBV6-2 or TRBV6-3 with TRBJ2-2, with TRBD1 matching 9 bases. The CDR3 runs to 15 residues. V lost 4 bases, J lost 7 bases, and 7 bases stayed unmatched. Germline V gives CDR1 MNHEY, CDR2 SVGEGT. The CDR3 is CASSFYRGHFGELFF. The CDR3 DNA is TGTGCCAGCAGTTTTTACAGGGGGCATTTCGGGGAGCTGTTTTTT.

The chain recombines TRBV6-6 with TRBJ2-2; 9 bases map to TRBD1. The CDR3 extends over 16 amino acids. The V segment lost 4 bases and the J segment 2 bases; nucleotides outside the gene matches: 5. Germline V lookup: CDR1 MNHNY, CDR2 SVGAGI (reference sequence). The CDR3 coding sequence is TGTGCCAGCAGTTTACAGGGGGCTTTTAACACCGGGGAGCTGTTTTTT. The encoded protein is CASSLQGAFNTGELFF.

This sequence joins TRBV19 and TRBJ1-2; D is unclear. This CDR3 is built from 15 residues. The V gene lost 0 bases and the J gene lost 8 bases, with 16 bases spanning the gap. The germline V gene encodes CDR1 LNHDA and CDR2 SQIVND (reference sequence). The CDR3 loop reads CASSIDFVEAWGYTF. As DNA, the CDR3 is TGTGCCAGTAGTATAGATTTTGTGGAGGCCTGGGGCTACACCTTC.

This clone appeared once. The genes are TRBV7-3 and TRBJ2-2; TRBD2 is a possible D gene (6 bases). Germline CDR1 and CDR2: SGHTA and FQGTGA. V lost 5 bases to trimming and J lost 5 bases, with 15 bases between them. The CDR3 is made up of 15 amino acids. The CDR3 loop reads CASSPRSRGTGELFF. The CDR3 DNA reads as TGTGCCAGCAGCCCCCGGAGCCGGGGGACCGGGGAGCTGTTTTTT. Complete variable domain (other parts from reference TRBV7-3 and TRBJ2-2): GAGVSQTPSNKVTEKGKYVELRCDPISGHTALYWYRQSLGQGPEFLIYFQGTGAADDSGLPNDRFFAVRPEGSVSTLKIQRTERGDSAVYLCASSPRSRGTGELFFGEGSRLTVL.

The chain employs TRBV28 and TRBJ1-2; D not resolved. The germline V gene encodes CDR1 MDHEN and CDR2 SYDVKM. V dropped 5 bases and J dropped 2 bases, with 9 bases sitting between them. The CDR3 consists of 13 residues. In DNA form, the CDR3 reads TGTGCCAGCAGTACCTCCAGAAACTATGGCTACACCTTC. Encoded protein: CASSTSRNYGYTF.

The chain couples TRBV14 to TRBJ2-1; 8 bases are a match to TRBD2. The CDR3 loop spans 15 amino acids. Losses at the gene ends were 2 bases for V and 1 base for J; bases not matched to a gene: 1. From germline, CDR1 is SGHDN and CDR2 FVKESK. CDR3: CASSQTGGSYNEQFF. CDR3 coding DNA: TGTGCCAGCAGCCAAACGGGGGGGTCCTACAATGAGCAGTTCTTC.

The chain combines TRBV9 with TRBJ1-1; D unresolved. Deletions cut 5 bases from V and 1 base from J, with 18 bases between. The germline CDR1 and CDR2 sequences are SGDLS and YYNGEE. This CDR3 has 16 residues. This CDR3 reads CASSAFGGSPNTEAFF. DNA for the CDR3: TGTGCCAGCAGTGCGTTTGGAGGTAGTCCGAACACTGAAGCTTTCTTT.

The chain couples TRBV6-4 to TRBJ1-5; no firm D call. The CDR3 is 11 residues long. V was pared by 4 bases and J by 10 bases, with 8 bases between. Germline V lookup: CDR1 MRHNA, CDR2 SNTAGT. CDR3 sequence: CASSGGRPQHF. DNA for the CDR3: TGTGCCAGCAGTGGCGGGCGACCCCAGCATTTT.

The CDR3 protein is CASSFGLFSYEQYF. In DNA, the CDR3 is TGTGCCAGCAGTTTTGGACTTTTCTCCTACGAGCAGTACTTC. The J gene is TRBJ2-7, the V gene TRBV27, with D maybe TRBD2 (5 bases). The CDR3 is 14 amino acids. Between the trimmed V and J ends, which lost 3 bases and 0 bases, there was a span of 9 bases. The germline gives CDR1 MNHEY, CDR2 SMNVEV (reference sequence).

The gene calls are TRBV7-9 and TRBJ2-2; 12 positions agree with TRBD2. J was trimmed by 4 bases and V by 5 bases; bases with no gene match: 14. The germline V gene has CDR1 SEHNR and CDR2 FQNEAQ (reference sequence). The CDR3 extends over 19 amino acids. CDR3 nucleotide sequence: TGTGCCAGCAGCCTGCGTCGGCTAGCGGGGGGGCCTAGCACCGGGGAGCTGTTTTTT. The encoded protein is CASSLRRLAGGPSTGELFF.

The rearrangement uses TRBV28 and TRBJ2-3; TRBD1 matches at 9 bases. This CDR3 comprises 15 residues. J lost 4 bases, V lost 7 bases, and 9 bases had no gene match. From germline, CDR1 is MDHEN and CDR2 SYDVKM. The CDR3, as DNA: TGTGCCAGCACATCAGCGGGACAGGGCGCAGATACGCAGTATTTT. This gives the protein CASTSAGQGADTQYF. The full variable domain, in which reference TRBV28 and TRBJ2-3 provide the parts outside the CDR3, is DVKVTQSSRYLVKRTGEKVFLECVQDMDHENMFWYRQDPGLGLRLIYFSYDVKMKEKGDIPEGYSVSREKKERFSLILESASTNQTSMYLCASTSAGQGADTQYFGPGTRLTVL.

The chain combines TRBV3-1 (or the pseudogene TRBV3-2) with TRBJ1-1; D unresolved. The germline V gene encodes CDR1 LGHDT and CDR2 YNNKEL (reference sequence). The V end lost 1 base, the J end lost 5 bases, and 11 bases lay between the germline ends. CDR3 length: 14 residues. CDR3 coding DNA: TGTGCCAGCAGCCAAGCCGCGGTTAGGACTGAAGCTTTCTTT. As protein: CASSQAAVRTEAFF.

The table lists this clone with a count of one. The gene calls are TRBV6-5 and TRBJ2-3, with 9 bases fitting TRBD1. Per the germline V gene, CDR1 is MNHEY and CDR2 is SVGAGI. CDR3 length equals 15 residues. Germline trimming cut 6 bases from V and 5 bases from J; bases unmatched to any gene: 9. CDR3 in DNA: TGTGCCAGCAGAGGGGTGGGACAGGGCCAAGATACGCAGTATTTT. Translating gives CASRGVGQGQDTQYF.

The V and J genes are TRBV19 and TRBJ2-1, with 8 bases lining up with TRBD2. Germline V gives CDR1 LNHDA, CDR2 SQIVND (reference sequence). The CDR3 totals 14 residues. V lost 5 bases to trimming and J lost 7 bases; unmatched junction nucleotides: 7. The DNA of the CDR3 is TGTGCCAGTAGTGCGAGCGGGAGCGGTAATGAGCAGTTCTTC. Translated, it gives CASSASGSGNEQFF.

The chain has TRBV19 and TRBJ1-5, with a possible D match to TRBD1 (5 bases). The CDR3 contains 15 residues. Germline V gives CDR1 LNHDA, CDR2 SQIVND (reference sequence). Trimming took off 6 bases at V and 0 bases at J, with 12 bases between the two ends. In DNA form, the CDR3 reads TGTGCCAGTAGGGCGGACAAAGATAGCAATCAGCCCCAGCATTTT. Its protein product is CASRADKDSNQPQHF.